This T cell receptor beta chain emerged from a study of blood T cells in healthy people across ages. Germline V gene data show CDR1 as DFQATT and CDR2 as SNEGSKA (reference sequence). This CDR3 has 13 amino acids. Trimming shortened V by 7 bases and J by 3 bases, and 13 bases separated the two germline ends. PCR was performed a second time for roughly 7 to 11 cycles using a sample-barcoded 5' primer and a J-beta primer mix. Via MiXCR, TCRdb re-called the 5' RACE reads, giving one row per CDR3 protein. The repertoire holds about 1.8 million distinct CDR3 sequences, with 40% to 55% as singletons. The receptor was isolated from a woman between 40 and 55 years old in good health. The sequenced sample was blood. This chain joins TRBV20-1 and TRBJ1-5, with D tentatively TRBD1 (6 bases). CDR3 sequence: CSVRGRDNQPQHF. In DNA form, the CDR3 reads TGCAGTGTCAGGGGCAGGGACAATCAGCCCCAGCATTTT.